The 14 T cell receptor beta chains below were found in one sample sequenced in a study of a mutant IDH1 vaccine in newly diagnosed glioma. Noted time point: week 5, during vaccination. Doses consisted of 300 ug of mutant IDH1 20-mer peptide each, paired with topical imiquimod. Assay: immunoSEQ multiplex PCR; the TCRdb copy retains only in-frame clones and omits some. The repertoire holds approximately 50,000 clones, with around four fifths as singletons. Their target antigens are unknown. Specimen: PBMCs, collected from a glioma patient whose treatment included an IDH1 peptide vaccine. These receptors originate from a man aged 50 to 60 with glioma.

This clone occurred a few times. The chain is built from TRBV29-1 and TRBJ1-1; a possible D gene is TRBD1 (6 bases). The CDR3 has 15 residues. V lost 7 bases and J lost 0, with 18 bases in between. The germline V gene has CDR1 SQVTM and CDR2 ANQGSEA. CDR3 loop: CSGRGGLRMNTEAFF. For the CDR3, the DNA is TGCAGCGGGAGGGGGGGGCTGCGCATGAACACTGAAGCTTTCTTT.

The DNA of the CDR3 is TGTGCCAGCAGCTTGGGGCAGCGGGGACTCTACAATGAGCAGTTCTTC. As protein: CASSLGQRGLYNEQFF. V usage is TRBV5-4 and J usage is TRBJ2-1, with 7 bases matching TRBD2. CDR1 and CDR2 (germline): SGHNT, YYREEE (reference sequence). The V segment lost 0 bases and the J segment 3 bases; nucleotides outside the gene matches: 6. There are 16 residues in the CDR3.

The V and J genes are TRBV10-3 and TRBJ1-5; D is perhaps TRBD1 (5 bases). Trimming removed 0 bases from V and 4 bases from J, with 13 bases in between. From germline, CDR1 is ENHRY and CDR2 SYGVKD. The length of the CDR3 is 16 residues. This CDR3 reads CAISESLGGLNQPQHF. The CDR3 DNA follows: TGTGCCATCAGTGAGTCATTGGGGGGGTTAAATCAGCCCCAGCATTTT.

This clone was counted a few times. The V and J genes are TRBV7-9 and TRBJ1-4; possibly TRBD1 for D (5 bases). Germline V gene lookup returns CDR1 SEHNR and CDR2 FQNEAQ (reference sequence). There are 12 residues in the CDR3. V gave up 7 bases and J gave up 5 bases, with 8 bases separating them. In DNA form, the CDR3 reads TGTGCCAGCAAGAGGGGAAATGAAAAACTGTTTTTT. As protein: CASKRGNEKLFF. The full variable domain, in which reference TRBV7-9 and TRBJ1-4 provide the parts outside the CDR3, is DTGVSQNPRHKITKRGQNVTFRCDPISEHNRLYWYRQTLGQGPEFLTYFQNEAQLEKSRLLSDRFSAERPKGSFSTLEIQRTEQGDSAMYLCASKRGNEKLFFGSGTQLSVL.

This rearrangement joins TRBV15 to TRBJ2-1; no reliable D call. CDR3 length: 12 residues. Trimming stripped 0 bases from V and 9 bases from J, with 6 bases between. From germline, CDR1 is LNHNV and CDR2 YYDKDF (reference sequence). The CDR3 DNA reads TGTGCCACCAGCAGAGATAAAGGTGAGCAGTTCTTC. Translation: CATSRDKGEQFF.

This clone appeared a few times. V and J are TRBV7-9 and TRBJ1-4; maybe TRBD1 (5 bases). The germline V gene encodes CDR1 SEHNR and CDR2 FQNEAQ (reference sequence). Trimming removed 3 bases at V and 8 bases at J, with 13 bases between. The CDR3 contains 14 residues. As DNA, the CDR3 is TGTGCCAGCAGCTTGAAAGGGGCCGAGGAAAAACTGTTTTTT. It specifies CASSLKGAEEKLFF. The entire variable domain, with the rest obtained from reference TRBV7-9 and TRBJ1-4, is as follows: DTGVSQNPRHKITKRGQNVTFRCDPISEHNRLYWYRQTLGQGPEFLTYFQNEAQLEKSRLLSDRFSAERPKGSFSTLEIQRTEQGDSAMYLCASSLKGAEEKLFFGSGTQLSVL.

The chain employs TRBV9 and TRBJ1-5; D possibly corresponds to TRBD1 (6 bases). In germline, CDR1 is SGDLS, CDR2 YYNGEE. This CDR3 is 15 amino acids long. Trimming cost V 7 bases and J 6 bases, with 20 bases left between them. Here the CDR3 reads CASGTGASRGQPQHF. CDR3 DNA: TGTGCCAGCGGGACGGGGGCAAGCAGGGGTCAGCCCCAGCATTTT. The full variable domain, in which reference TRBV9 and TRBJ1-5 provide the parts outside the CDR3, is DSGVTQTPKHLITATGQRVTLRCSPRSGDLSVYWYQQSLDQGLQFLIQYYNGEERAKGNILERFSAQQFPDLHSELNLSSLELGDSALYFCASGTGASRGQPQHFGDGTRLSIL.

The chain combines TRBV10-3 with TRBJ2-2; 9 nucleotides agree with TRBD1. The CDR3 contains 14 residues. The germline V gene has CDR1 ENHRY and CDR2 SYGVKD. V shed 10 bases, J shed 5 bases, and the junction held 8 bases outside the gene matches. The CDR3 DNA reads TGTGCCACGCAAGACAGGGGGAGTACCGGGGAGCTGTTTTTT. Its protein product is CATQDRGSTGELFF.

This rearrangement joins TRBV7-2 to TRBJ1-1; no definite D call. The germline V gene has CDR1 SGHTA and CDR2 FQGNSA. The CDR3 is made up of 13 amino acids. With 5 bases removed from V and 5 bases from J, the gap between germline ends came to 12 bases. The CDR3 loop is CASSPAPRTEAFF. DNA of the CDR3: TGTGCCAGCAGCCCAGCCCCCCGAACTGAAGCTTTCTTT.

The chain joins TRBV15 to TRBJ1-2, with 8 bases matching TRBD1. This CDR3 comprises 16 residues. Germline loops: CDR1 LNHNV, CDR2 YYDKDF (reference sequence). V was pared by 0 bases and J by 6 bases, with 9 bases of the junction left unmatched. The CDR3 sequence is CATSRDGAGGVNGYTF. CDR3 nucleotides: TGTGCCACCAGCAGAGATGGGGCAGGGGGCGTTAATGGCTACACCTTC.

The V and J genes are TRBV10-3 and TRBJ1-5; D remains ambiguous. The CDR3 runs to 14 residues. Germline assignment: CDR1 ENHRY and CDR2 SYGVKD. Trimming took 4 bases from V and 0 from J, leaving 7 bases between them. CDR3: CAISVGASNQPQHF. The DNA of the CDR3 is TGTGCCATCAGTGTGGGAGCTAGCAATCAGCCCCAGCATTTT.

This chain uses TRBV7-9 with TRBJ2-3; D unclear. V was shortened by 4 bases and J by 4 bases, with 6 bases between the two germline ends. Per germline, CDR1 SEHNR and CDR2 FQNEAQ (reference sequence). The CDR3 is made up of 12 amino acids. CDR3 residues: CASSSVADTQYF. DNA of the CDR3: TGTGCCAGCAGCTCGGTCGCAGATACGCAGTATTTT.

The sample holds a few counts of this clone. The V gene is TRBV4-1, the J gene TRBJ2-2; no clear D. Per germline, CDR1 MGHRA and CDR2 YSYEKL. Trimming stripped 4 bases from V and 5 bases from J, with 5 bases between. This CDR3 has 12 amino acids. CDR3 nucleotide sequence: TGCGCCAGCAGCCTCCGGACCGGGGAGCTGTTTTTT. Translating it yields CASSLRTGELFF.

This clone is deemed medium-sized. This chain connects TRBV11-3 to TRBJ2-1; D unresolved. Deletions cut 2 bases from V and 5 bases from J, with 13 bases between. This CDR3 contains 15 residues. Germline CDR1 reads SGHNT; CDR2 reads YENEEA. CDR3 coding DNA: TGTGCCAGCAGCTTAAGTGGCCAGGCGAACAATGAGCAGTTCTTC. Translating it yields CASSLSGQANNEQFF.